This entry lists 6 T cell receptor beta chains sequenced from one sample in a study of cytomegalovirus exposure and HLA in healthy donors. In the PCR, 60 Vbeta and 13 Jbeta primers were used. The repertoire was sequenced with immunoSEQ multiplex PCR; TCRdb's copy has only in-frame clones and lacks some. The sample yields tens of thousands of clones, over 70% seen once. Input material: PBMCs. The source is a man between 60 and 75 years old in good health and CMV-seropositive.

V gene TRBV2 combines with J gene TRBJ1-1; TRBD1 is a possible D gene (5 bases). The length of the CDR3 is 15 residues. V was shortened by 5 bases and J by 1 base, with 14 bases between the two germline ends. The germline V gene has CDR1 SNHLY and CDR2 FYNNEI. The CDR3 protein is CASSRREGPNTEAFF. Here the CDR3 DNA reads TGTGCCAGCAGTCGAAGGGAGGGGCCGAACACTGAAGCTTTCTTT.

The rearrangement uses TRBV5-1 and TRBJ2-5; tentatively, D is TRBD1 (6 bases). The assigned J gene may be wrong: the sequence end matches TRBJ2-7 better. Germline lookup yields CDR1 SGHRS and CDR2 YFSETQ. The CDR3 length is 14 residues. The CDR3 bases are TGCGCCAGCAGCTTGGGGGTAGGGGGCTACGAGCAGTACTTC. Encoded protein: CASSLGVGGYEQYF.

DNA of the CDR3: TGTGCCATCAGGGACAGGGGTGCCTACGAGCAGTACTTC. This translates into CAIRDRGAYEQYF. The chain joins TRBV10-3 to TRBJ2-7, with 9 bases identical to TRBD1. CDR3 length equals 13 residues. The germline CDR1 and CDR2 sequences are ENHRY and SYGVKD. The trim removed 6 bases at V and 2 bases at J, leaving 2 bases unmatched.

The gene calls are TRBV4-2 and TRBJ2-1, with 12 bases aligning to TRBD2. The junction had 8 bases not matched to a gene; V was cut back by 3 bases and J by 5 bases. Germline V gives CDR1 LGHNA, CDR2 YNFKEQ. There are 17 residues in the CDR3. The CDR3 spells CASSQRLAGVWDNEQFF. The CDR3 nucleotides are TGTGCCAGCAGCCAGCGACTAGCGGGAGTTTGGGACAATGAGCAGTTCTTC.

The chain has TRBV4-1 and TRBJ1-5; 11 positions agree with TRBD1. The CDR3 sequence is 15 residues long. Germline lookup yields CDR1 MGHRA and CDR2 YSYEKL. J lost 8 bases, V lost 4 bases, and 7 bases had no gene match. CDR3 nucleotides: TGCGCCAGCAGCCTAGAGGACAGGGGGCTGGAGCCCCAGCATTTT. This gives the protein CASSLEDRGLEPQHF.

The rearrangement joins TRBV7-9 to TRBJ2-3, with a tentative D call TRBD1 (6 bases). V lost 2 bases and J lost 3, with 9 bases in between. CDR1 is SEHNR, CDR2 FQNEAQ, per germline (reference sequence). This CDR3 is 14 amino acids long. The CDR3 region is CASSLSQGTDTQYF. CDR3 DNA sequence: TGTGCCAGCAGCTTAAGCCAGGGGACAGATACGCAGTATTTT.